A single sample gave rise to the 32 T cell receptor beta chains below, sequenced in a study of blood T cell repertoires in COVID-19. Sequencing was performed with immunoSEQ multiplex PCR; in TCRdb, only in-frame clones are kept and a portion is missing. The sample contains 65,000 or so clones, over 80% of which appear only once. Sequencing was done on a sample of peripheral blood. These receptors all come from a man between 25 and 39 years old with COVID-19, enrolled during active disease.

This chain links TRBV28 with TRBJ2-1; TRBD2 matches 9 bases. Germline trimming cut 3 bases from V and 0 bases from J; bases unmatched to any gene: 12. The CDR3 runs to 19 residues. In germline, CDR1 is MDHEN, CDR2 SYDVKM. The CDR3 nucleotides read TGTGCCAGCAGTTTTGATACTAGCGGGTCCTCCACCTCCTACAATGAGCAGTTCTTC. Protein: CASSFDTSGSSTSYNEQFF. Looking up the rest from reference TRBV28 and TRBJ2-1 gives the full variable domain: DVKVTQSSRYLVKRTGEKVFLECVQDMDHENMFWYRQDPGLGLRLIYFSYDVKMKEKGDIPEGYSVSREKKERFSLILESASTNQTSMYLCASSFDTSGSSTSYNEQFFGPGTRLTVL.

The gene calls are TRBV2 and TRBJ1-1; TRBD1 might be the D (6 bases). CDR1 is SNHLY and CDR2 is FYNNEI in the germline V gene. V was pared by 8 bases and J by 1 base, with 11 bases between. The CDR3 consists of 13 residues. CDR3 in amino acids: CASPQGANTEAFF. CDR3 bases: TGTGCCAGCCCACAGGGAGCGAACACTGAAGCTTTCTTT.

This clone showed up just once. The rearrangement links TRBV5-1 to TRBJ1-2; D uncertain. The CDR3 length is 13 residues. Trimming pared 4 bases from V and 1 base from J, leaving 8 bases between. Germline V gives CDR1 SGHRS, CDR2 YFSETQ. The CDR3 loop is CASSNAINYGYTF. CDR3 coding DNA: TGCGCCAGCAGCAACGCTATTAACTATGGCTACACCTTC. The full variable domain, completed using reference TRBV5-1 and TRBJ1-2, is KAGVTQTPRYLIKTRGQQVTLSCSPISGHRSVSWYQQTPGQGLQFLFEYFSETQRNKGNFPGRFSGRQFSNSRSEMNVSTLELGDSALYLCASSNAINYGYTFGSGTRLTVV.

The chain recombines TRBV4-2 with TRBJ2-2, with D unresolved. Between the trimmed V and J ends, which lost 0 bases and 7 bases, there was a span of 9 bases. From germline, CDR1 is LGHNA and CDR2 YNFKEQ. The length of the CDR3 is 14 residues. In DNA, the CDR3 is TGTGCCAGCAGCCAAGATCGCCGCAGCGGGGAGCTGTTTTTT. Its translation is CASSQDRRSGELFF.

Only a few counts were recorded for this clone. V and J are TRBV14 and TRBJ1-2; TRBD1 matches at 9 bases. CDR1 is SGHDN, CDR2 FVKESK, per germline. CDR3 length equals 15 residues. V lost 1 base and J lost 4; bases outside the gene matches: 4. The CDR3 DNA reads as TGTGCCAGCAGCCAAGCGGACAGGGGACCCTATGGCTACACCTTC. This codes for CASSQADRGPYGYTF.

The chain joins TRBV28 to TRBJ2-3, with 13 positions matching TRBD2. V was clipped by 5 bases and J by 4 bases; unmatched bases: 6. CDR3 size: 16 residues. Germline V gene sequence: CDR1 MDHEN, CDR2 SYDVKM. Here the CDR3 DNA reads TGTGCCAGCAGTCCTCCGGGACTAGCGGGGCCAGATACGCAGTATTTT. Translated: CASSPPGLAGPDTQYF.

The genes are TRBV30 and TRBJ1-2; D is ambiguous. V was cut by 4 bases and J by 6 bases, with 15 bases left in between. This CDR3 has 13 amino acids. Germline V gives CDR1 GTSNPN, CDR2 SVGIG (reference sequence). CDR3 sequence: CAWKESQYHGYTF. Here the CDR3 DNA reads TGTGCCTGGAAAGAAAGTCAGTACCATGGCTACACCTTC.

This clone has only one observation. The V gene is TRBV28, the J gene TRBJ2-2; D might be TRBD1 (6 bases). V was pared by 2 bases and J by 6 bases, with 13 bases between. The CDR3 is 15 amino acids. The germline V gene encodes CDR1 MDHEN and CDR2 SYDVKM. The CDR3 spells CASSLAQGHAGELFF. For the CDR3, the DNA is TGTGCCAGCAGTTTAGCTCAGGGGCACGCCGGGGAGCTGTTTTTT.

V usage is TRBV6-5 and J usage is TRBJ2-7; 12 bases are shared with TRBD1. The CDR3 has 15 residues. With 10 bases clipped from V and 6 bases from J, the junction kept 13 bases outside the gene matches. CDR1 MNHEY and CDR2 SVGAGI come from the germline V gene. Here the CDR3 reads CATVAGTGGLGEQYF. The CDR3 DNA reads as TGTGCCACCGTGGCCGGGACAGGGGGCCTAGGCGAGCAGTACTTC.

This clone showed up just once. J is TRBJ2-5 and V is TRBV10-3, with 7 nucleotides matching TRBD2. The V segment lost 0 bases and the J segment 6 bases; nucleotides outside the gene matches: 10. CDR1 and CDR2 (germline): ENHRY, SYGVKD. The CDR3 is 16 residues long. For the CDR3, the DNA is TGTGCCATCAGTGAGTCAGGGACTACCGGATCCAAGACCCAGTACTTC. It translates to CAISESGTTGSKTQYF.

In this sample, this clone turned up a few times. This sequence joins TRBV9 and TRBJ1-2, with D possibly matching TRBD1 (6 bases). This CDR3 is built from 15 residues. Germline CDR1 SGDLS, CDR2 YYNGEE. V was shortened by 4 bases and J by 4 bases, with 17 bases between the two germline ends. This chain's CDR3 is CASSLGGDELYGYTF. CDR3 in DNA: TGTGCCAGCAGCCTAGGGGGAGACGAACTCTATGGCTACACCTTC. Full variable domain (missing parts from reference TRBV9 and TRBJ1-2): DSGVTQTPKHLITATGQRVTLRCSPRSGDLSVYWYQQSLDQGLQFLIQYYNGEERAKGNILERFSAQQFPDLHSELNLSSLELGDSALYFCASSLGGDELYGYTFGSGTRLTVV.

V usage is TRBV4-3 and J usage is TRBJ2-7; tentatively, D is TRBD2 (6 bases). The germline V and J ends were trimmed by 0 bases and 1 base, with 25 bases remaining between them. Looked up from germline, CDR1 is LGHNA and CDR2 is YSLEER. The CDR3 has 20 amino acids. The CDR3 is CASSQDRSGRSGGFSYEQYF. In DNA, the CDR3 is TGCGCCAGCAGCCAAGATCGATCCGGGCGGAGCGGAGGGTTTTCCTACGAGCAGTACTTC.

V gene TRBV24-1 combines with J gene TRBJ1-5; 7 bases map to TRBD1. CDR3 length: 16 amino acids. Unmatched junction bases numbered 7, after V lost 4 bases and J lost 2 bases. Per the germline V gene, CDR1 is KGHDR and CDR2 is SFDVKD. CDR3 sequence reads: CATSDSGTARNQPQHF. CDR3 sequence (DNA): TGTGCCACCAGTGACTCCGGGACAGCCCGCAATCAGCCCCAGCATTTT.

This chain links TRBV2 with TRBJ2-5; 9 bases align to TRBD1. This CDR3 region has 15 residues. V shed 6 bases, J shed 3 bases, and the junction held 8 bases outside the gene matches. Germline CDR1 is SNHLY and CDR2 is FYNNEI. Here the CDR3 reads CASSLITGGEETQYF. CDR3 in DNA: TGTGCCAGCAGCCTAATAACAGGGGGCGAAGAGACCCAGTACTTC.

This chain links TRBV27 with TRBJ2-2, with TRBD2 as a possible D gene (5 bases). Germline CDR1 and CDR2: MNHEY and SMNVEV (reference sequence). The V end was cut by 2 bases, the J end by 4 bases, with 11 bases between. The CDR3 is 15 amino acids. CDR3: CASSLRGAGTGELFF. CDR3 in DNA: TGTGCCAGCAGTTTACGAGGCGCGGGCACCGGGGAGCTGTTTTTT.

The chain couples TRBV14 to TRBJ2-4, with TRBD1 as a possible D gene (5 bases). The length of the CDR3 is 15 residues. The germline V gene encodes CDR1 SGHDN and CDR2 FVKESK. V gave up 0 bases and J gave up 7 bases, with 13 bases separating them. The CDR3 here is CASSQDKGLNNIQYF. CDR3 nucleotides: TGTGCCAGCAGCCAAGATAAGGGGCTGAATAACATTCAGTACTTC.

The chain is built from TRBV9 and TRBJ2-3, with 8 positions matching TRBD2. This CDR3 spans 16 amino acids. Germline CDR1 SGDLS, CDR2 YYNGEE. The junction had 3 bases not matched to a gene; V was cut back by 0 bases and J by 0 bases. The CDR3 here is CASSVVSGTSTDTQYF. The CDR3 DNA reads TGTGCCAGCAGCGTAGTTAGCGGGACTAGCACAGATACGCAGTATTTT.

The CDR3 DNA reads as TGTGCCAGCAGTGAATTCAGAAACACCATATATTTT. Its protein is CASSEFRNTIYF. J is TRBJ1-3 and V is TRBV25-1; D call uncertain. This CDR3 has 12 amino acids. Deletions cut 1 base from V and 5 bases from J, with 3 bases between. Germline assignment: CDR1 MGHDK and CDR2 SYGVNS.

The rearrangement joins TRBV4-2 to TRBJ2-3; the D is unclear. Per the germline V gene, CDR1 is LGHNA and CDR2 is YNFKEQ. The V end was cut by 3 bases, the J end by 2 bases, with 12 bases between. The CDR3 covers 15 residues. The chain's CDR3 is CASSHYLEATDTQYF. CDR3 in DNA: TGTGCCAGCAGCCACTACCTAGAGGCCACAGATACGCAGTATTTT.

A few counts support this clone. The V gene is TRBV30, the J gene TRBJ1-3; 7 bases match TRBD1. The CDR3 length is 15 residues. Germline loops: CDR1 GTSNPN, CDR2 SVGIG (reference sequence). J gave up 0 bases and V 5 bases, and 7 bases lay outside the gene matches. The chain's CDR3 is CAWYRDRASGNTIYF. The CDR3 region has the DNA TGTGCCTGGTATCGCGACAGGGCCTCTGGAAACACCATATATTTT.

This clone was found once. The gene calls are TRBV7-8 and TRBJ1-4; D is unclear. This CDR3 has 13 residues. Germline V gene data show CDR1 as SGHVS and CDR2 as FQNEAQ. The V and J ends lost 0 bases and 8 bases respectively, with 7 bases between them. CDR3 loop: CASSLAHGEKLFF. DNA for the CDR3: TGTGCCAGCAGCTTAGCCCACGGGGAAAAACTGTTTTTT.

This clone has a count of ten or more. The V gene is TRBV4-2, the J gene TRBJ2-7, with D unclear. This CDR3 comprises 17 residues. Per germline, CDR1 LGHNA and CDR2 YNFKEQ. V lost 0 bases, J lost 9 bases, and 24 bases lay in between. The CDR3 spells CASSQDTESASVRGQYF. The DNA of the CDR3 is TGTGCCAGCAGCCAAGATACCGAGTCAGCCTCTGTTAGAGGGCAGTACTTC.

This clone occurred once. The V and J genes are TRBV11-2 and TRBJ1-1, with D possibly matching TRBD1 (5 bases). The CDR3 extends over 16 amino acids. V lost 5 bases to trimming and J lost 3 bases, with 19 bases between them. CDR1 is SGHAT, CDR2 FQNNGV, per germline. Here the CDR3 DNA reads TGTGCCAGCAGCCCAGGAGTATTTGGGGGGGACACTGAAGCTTTCTTT. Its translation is CASSPGVFGGDTEAFF.

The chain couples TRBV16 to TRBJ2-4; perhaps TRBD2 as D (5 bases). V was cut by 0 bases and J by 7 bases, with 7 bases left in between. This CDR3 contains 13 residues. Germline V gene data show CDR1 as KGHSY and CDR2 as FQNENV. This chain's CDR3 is CASSQSGGNIQYF. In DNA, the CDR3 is TGTGCCAGCAGCCAATCCGGCGGGAACATTCAGTACTTC.

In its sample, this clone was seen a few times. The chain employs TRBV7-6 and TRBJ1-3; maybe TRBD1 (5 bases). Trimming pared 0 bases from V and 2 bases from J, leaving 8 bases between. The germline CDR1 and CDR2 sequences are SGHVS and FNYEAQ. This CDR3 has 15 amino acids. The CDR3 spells CASSLAEGAGNTIYF. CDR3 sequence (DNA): TGTGCCAGCAGCTTAGCGGAAGGGGCTGGAAACACCATATATTTT.

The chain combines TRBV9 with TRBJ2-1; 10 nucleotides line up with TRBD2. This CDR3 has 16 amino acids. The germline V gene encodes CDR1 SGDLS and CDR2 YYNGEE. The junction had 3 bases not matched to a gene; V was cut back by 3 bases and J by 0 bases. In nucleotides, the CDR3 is TGTGCCAGCAGCGACGGACTAGCGGTCTCCTACAATGAGCAGTTCTTC. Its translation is CASSDGLAVSYNEQFF. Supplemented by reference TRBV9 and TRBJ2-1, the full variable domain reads DSGVTQTPKHLITATGQRVTLRCSPRSGDLSVYWYQQSLDQGLQFLIQYYNGEERAKGNILERFSAQQFPDLHSELNLSSLELGDSALYFCASSDGLAVSYNEQFFGPGTRLTVL.

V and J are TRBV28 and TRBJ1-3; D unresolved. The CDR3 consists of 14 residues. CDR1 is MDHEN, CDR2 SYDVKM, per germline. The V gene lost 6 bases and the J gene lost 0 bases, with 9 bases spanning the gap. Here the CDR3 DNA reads TGTGCCAGCAGCTTCCTAAGCTCTGGAAACACCATATATTTT. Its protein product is CASSFLSSGNTIYF.

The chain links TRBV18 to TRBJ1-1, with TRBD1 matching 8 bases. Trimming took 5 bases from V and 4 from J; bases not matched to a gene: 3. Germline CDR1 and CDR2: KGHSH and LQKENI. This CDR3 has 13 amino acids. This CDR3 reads CASSGTGGTEAFF. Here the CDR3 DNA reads TGTGCCAGCTCAGGAACAGGGGGCACTGAAGCTTTCTTT.

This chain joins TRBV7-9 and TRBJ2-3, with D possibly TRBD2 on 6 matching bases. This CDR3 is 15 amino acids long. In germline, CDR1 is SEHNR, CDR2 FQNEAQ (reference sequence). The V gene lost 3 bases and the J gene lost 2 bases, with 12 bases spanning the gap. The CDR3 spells CASSFRDSLTDTQYF. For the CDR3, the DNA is TGTGCCAGCAGCTTCCGGGACTCCCTCACAGATACGCAGTATTTT. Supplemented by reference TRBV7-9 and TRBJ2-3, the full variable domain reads DTGVSQNPRHKITKRGQNVTFRCDPISEHNRLYWYRQTLGQGPEFLTYFQNEAQLEKSRLLSDRFSAERPKGSFSTLEIQRTEQGDSAMYLCASSFRDSLTDTQYFGPGTRLTVL.

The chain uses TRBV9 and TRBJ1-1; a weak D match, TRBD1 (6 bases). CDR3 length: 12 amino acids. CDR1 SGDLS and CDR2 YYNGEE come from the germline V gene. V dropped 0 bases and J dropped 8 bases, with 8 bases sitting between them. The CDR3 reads CASSVERGEAFF. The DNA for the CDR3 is TGTGCCAGCAGCGTAGAAAGGGGGGAAGCTTTCTTT.

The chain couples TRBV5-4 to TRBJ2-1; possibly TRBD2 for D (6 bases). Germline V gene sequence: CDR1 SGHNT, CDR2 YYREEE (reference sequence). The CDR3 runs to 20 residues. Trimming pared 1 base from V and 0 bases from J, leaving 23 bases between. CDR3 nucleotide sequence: TGTGCCAGCAGCTTGACCCCCTTCCTGATTAGCGGCAGCTCCTACAATGAGCAGTTCTTC. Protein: CASSLTPFLISGSSYNEQFF.

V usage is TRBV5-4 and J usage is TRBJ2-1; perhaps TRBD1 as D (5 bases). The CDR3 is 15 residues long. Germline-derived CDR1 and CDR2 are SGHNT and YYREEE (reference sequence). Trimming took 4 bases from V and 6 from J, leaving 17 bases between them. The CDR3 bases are TGTGCCAGCAGCCCCACCCCGGAAGGGGCCAATGAGCAGTTCTTC. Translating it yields CASSPTPEGANEQFF.